The entry that follows covers one T cell receptor beta chain sequence. This entry comes from a study of T cell changes during pregnancy in multiple sclerosis. The CDR3 length is 13 residues. V lost 5 bases to trimming and J lost 5 bases; unmatched junction nucleotides: 5. The V gene's germline CDR1 is SGHTA and CDR2 FQGTGA. Some clones are missing from TCRdb's copy, which holds only in-frame ones; the method was immunoSEQ multiplex PCR. The table lists about 80,000 clones, 92% of them singletons. This clonotype originated in a female donor with multiple sclerosis, enrolled in a pregnancy study. The chain joins TRBV7-3 to TRBJ2-7; 8 bases match TRBD2. The source material was peripheral blood, sampled before pregnancy. This CDR3 is CASSLLAGNEQYF. The CDR3 DNA is TGTGCCAGCAGCCTTTTAGCGGGGAACGAGCAGTACTTC. Filled out from reference TRBV7-3 and TRBJ2-7, the complete variable domain reads GAGVSQTPSNKVTEKGKYVELRCDPISGHTALYWYRQSLGQGPEFLIYFQGTGAADDSGLPNDRFFAVRPEGSVSTLKIQRTERGDSAVYLCASSLLAGNEQYFGPGTRLTVT.